This T cell receptor (beta chain) was observed in a study of blood T cell repertoires in COVID-19 (dated by TCRdb to 2019 to 2021). About the study as a whole: Samples covering the acute and convalescent phases of COVID-19 were provided by collaborators in the United States, Italy and Spain. The material from the prospective study consisted of cDNA or gDNA derived from T cells, B-cell-depleted T cells, or PBMCs. Subjects who had been exposed to COVID-19, were actively infected with it, or had recovered from it provided the deeply sampled blood TCRbeta repertoires that made up the dataset. The repertoires were released in a freely available public database intended as a resource for research on the immune response to SARS-CoV-2. Samples were obtained from the ongoing ImmuneRACE study (first 160 participants) and from about 1,300 subjects provided by 6 global collaborators. Nearly every sample came with metadata listing a de-identified subject ID, COVID-19 status, age in years and sex. Where HLA class I and class II types were available, the types were taken from metadata supplied by the sample provider, not from assay-based typing. The paper as a whole reports these results and caveats: The quantity of clinical and demographic metadata differed by source and by participant and was supplied without curation.

Of note for this clone: It lacks a known antigen. Within one base of it there is no much larger clone, and no base qualities were kept.

TCRbeta CDR3 regions were amplified from genomic DNA by means of the immunoSEQ Assay, a bias-controlled multiplex PCR. The original pipeline was this. Nucleated cell counts per sample were estimated from amplification of reference gene primers within the assay. Sequence reads were collapsed and filtered to measure the absolute abundance of every unique TCRbeta CDR3 rearrangement. For each sample, productive Simpson clonality was calculated as the square root of Simpson's diversity index over productive rearrangements. The clones in this table, taken by TCRdb from immuneACCESS, are in-frame only. Not every clone is retained; where verified, under half of the shortfall comes from an unresolved V gene, and the cause of the rest is unknown. V and J calls and clone size are as listed in that table; D and trimming were resolved from the DNA. The sample profile shows approximately 190,000 clones; approximately 82% of them were found once. 6% to 8% of the sample lies in the top ten.

Sequences MNHNY (CDR1) and SVGAGI (CDR2) are obtained from the germline V gene (reference sequence). From cysteine to phenylalanine, the CDR3 is 14 amino acids long. Only the CDR3 DNA stays, 42 bases, in frame from base 1. Clipping removes 10 bases from V and 2 bases from J, with 7 as the unmatched junction base count. Collaborating institutions collected whole blood in K2EDTA tubes following their own protocols. For TCRbeta analysis, collaborators shipped samples in one of three forms: frozen whole blood, isolated PBMCs, or DNA extracted from either of those sample types. Recombination joined TRBV6-6 with TRBJ2-1; 8 junctional bases match TRBD2. This receptor was taken from a human donor with acute or convalescent COVID-19. The donor label of this sample is uncertain. The sequenced sample was peripheral blood. At the DNA level, the sequence is TGTGCCACCCTAGCGGGCAGTACCTACAATGAGCAGTTCTTC. Its coded protein is CATLAGSTYNEQFF.